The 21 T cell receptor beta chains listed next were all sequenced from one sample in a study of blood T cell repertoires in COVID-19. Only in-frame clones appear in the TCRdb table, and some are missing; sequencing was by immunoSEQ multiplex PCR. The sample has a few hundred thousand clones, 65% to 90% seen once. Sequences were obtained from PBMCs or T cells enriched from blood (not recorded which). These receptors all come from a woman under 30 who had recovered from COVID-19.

CDR3 bases: TGTGCCAGCAGTTTAGCGGGGGGCGCCAGGGCTTTCTTT. This encodes CASSLAGGARAFF. V is TRBV27 and J is TRBJ1-1, with D perhaps matching TRBD1 (6 bases). This CDR3 is 13 amino acids long. The V gene's germline CDR1 is MNHEY and CDR2 SMNVEV (reference sequence). V dropped 2 bases and J dropped 11 bases, with 15 bases sitting between them.

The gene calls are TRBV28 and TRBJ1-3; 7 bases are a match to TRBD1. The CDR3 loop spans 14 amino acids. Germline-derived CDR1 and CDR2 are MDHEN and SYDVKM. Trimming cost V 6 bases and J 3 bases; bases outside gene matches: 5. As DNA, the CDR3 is TGTGCCAGCAGACGACAGGGTCGTGGAAACACCATATATTTT. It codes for CASRRQGRGNTIYF.

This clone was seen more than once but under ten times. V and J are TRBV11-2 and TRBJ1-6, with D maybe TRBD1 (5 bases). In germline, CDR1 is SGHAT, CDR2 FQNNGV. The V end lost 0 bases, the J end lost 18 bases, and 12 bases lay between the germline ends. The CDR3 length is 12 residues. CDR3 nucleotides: TGTGCCAGCAGCTTAGAGCGGGGGAAACCCCACTTT. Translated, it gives CASSLERGKPHF.

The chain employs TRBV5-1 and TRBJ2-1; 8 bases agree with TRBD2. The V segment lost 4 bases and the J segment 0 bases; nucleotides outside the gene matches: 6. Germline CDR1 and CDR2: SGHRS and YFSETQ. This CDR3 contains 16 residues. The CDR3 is CASSPIAGSSYNEQFF. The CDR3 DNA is TGCGCCAGCAGCCCTATAGCGGGGAGCTCCTACAATGAGCAGTTCTTC. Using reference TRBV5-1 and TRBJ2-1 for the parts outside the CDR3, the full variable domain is KAGVTQTPRYLIKTRGQQVTLSCSPISGHRSVSWYQQTPGQGLQFLFEYFSETQRNKGNFPGRFSGRQFSNSRSEMNVSTLELGDSALYLCASSPIAGSSYNEQFFGPGTRLTVL.

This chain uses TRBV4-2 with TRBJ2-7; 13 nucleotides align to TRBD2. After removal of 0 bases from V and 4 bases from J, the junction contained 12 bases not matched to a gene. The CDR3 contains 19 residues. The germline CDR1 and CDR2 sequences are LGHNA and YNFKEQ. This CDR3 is CASSQDPRGTSGTPYEQYF. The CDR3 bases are TGTGCCAGCAGCCAAGATCCCCGAGGGACTAGCGGGACGCCTTACGAGCAGTACTTC.

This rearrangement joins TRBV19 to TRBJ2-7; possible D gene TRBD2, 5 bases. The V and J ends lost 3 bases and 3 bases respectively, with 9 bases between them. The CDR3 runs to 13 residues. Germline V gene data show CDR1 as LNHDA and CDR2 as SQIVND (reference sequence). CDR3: CASSMVGGYEQYF. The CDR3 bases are TGTGCCAGTAGTATGGTTGGAGGCTACGAGCAGTACTTC.

The CDR3 is CASSQRGGTDTQYF. DNA of the CDR3: TGTGCCAGCAGTCAGCGGGGGGGCACAGATACGCAGTATTTT. The J gene is TRBJ2-3, the V gene TRBV3-1 (or the pseudogene TRBV3-2), with 9 nucleotides matching TRBD2. Germline CDR1 is LGHDT and CDR2 is YNNKEL (reference sequence). This CDR3 is built from 14 residues. V shed 6 bases and J 1 base; nucleotides not matched to a gene: 2.

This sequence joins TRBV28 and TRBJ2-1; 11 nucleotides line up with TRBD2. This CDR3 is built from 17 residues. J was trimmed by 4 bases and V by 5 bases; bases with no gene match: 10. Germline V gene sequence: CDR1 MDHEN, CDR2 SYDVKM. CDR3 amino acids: CASSLPTSGRRYNEQFF. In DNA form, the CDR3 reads TGTGCCAGCAGTCTGCCCACTAGCGGGAGAAGGTACAATGAGCAGTTCTTC.

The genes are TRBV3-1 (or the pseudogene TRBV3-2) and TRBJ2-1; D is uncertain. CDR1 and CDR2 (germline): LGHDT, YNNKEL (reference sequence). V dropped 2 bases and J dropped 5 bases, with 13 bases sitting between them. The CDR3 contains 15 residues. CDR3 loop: CASSQQYEYNNEQFF. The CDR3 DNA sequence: TGTGCCAGCAGCCAACAATACGAATACAACAATGAGCAGTTCTTC.

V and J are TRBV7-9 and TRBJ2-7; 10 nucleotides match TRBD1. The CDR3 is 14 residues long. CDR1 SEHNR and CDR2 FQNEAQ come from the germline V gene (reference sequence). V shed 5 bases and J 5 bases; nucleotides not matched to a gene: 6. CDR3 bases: TGTGCCAGCAGCCTGGGACAGGGGATCAACGAGCAGTACTTC. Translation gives CASSLGQGINEQYF.

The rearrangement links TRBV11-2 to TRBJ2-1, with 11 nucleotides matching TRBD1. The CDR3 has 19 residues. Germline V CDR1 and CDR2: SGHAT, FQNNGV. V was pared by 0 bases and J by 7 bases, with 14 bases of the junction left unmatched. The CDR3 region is CASSLDMGFRDRGKNEQFF. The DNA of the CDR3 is TGTGCCAGCAGCTTAGATATGGGTTTTCGGGACAGGGGGAAGAATGAGCAGTTCTTC. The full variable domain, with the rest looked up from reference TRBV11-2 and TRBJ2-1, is EAGVAQSPRYKIIEKRQSVAFWCNPISGHATLYWYQQILGQGPKLLIQFQNNGVVDDSQLPKDRFSAERLKGVDSTLKIQPAKLEDSAVYLCASSLDMGFRDRGKNEQFFGPGTRLTVL.

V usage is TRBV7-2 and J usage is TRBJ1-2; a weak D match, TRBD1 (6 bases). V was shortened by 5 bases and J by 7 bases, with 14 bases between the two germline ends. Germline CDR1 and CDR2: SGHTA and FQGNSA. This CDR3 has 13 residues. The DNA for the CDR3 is TGTGCCAGCAGCGTGAACAGGGCTGGTGGCTACACCTTC. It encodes CASSVNRAGGYTF.

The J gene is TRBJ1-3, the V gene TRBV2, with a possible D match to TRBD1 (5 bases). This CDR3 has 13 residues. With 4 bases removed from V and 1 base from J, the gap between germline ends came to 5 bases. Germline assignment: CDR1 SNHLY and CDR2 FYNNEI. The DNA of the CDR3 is TGTGCCAGCAGTGGGACATCTGGAAACACCATATATTTT. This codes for CASSGTSGNTIYF. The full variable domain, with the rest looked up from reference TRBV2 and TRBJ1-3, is EPEVTQTPSHQVTQMGQEVILRCVPISNHLYFYWYRQILGQKVEFLVSFYNNEISEKSEIFDDQFSVERPDGSNFTLKIRSTKLEDSAMYFCASSGTSGNTIYFGEGSWLTVV.

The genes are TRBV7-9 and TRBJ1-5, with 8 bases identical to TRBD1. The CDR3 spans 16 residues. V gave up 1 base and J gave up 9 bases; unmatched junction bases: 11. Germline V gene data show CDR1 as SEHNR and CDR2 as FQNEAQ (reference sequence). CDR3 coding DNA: TGTGCCAGCAGCTTAGGAGACAGGGGAGGGAGAAGGCCCCAGCATTTT. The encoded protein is CASSLGDRGGRRPQHF.

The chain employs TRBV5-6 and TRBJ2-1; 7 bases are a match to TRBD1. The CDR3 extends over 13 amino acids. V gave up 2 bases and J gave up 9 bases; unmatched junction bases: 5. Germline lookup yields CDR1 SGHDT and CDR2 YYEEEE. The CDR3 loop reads CASSFTGDTEQFF. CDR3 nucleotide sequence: TGTGCCAGCAGCTTTACAGGGGACACTGAGCAGTTCTTC.

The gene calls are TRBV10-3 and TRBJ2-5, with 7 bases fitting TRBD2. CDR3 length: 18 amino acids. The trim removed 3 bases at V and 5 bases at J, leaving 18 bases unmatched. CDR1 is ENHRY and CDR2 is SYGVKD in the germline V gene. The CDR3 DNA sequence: TGTGCCATCAGTGATGGGGGGAGGGTACGGGGGTCCAGGGAGACCCAGTACTTC. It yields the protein CAISDGGRVRGSRETQYF.

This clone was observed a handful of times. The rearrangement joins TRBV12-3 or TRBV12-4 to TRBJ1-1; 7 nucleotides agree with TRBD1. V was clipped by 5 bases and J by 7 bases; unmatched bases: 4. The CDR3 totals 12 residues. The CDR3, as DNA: TGTGCCAGCAGTCTAACAGGGGTTGAAGCTTTCTTT. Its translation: CASSLTGVEAFF.

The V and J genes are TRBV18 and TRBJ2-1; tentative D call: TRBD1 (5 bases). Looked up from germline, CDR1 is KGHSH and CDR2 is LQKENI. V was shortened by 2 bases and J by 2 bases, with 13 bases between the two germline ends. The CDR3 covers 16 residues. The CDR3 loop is CASSPSPQGTYNEQFF. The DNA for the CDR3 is TGTGCCAGCTCACCATCGCCCCAGGGAACCTACAATGAGCAGTTCTTC.

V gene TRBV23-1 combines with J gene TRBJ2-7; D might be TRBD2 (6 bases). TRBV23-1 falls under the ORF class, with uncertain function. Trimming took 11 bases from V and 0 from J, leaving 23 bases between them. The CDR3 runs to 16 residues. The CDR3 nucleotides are TGCGCCTATCGGGGGTGGGAATTCCTGCACTCCTACGAGCAGTACTTC. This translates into CAYRGWEFLHSYEQYF.

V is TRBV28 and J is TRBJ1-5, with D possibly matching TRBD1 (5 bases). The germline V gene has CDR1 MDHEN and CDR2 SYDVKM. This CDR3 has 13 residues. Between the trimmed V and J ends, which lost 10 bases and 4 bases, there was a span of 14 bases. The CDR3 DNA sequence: TGTGCCAACCAAGGGGTCGGGAATCAGCCCCAGCATTTT. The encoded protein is CANQGVGNQPQHF.

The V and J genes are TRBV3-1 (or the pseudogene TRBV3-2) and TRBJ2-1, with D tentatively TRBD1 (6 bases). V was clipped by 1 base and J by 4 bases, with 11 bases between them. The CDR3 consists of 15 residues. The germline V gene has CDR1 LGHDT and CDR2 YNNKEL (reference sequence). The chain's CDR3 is CASSQVARGYNEQFF. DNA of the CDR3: TGTGCCAGCAGCCAAGTTGCCAGGGGTTACAATGAGCAGTTCTTC.